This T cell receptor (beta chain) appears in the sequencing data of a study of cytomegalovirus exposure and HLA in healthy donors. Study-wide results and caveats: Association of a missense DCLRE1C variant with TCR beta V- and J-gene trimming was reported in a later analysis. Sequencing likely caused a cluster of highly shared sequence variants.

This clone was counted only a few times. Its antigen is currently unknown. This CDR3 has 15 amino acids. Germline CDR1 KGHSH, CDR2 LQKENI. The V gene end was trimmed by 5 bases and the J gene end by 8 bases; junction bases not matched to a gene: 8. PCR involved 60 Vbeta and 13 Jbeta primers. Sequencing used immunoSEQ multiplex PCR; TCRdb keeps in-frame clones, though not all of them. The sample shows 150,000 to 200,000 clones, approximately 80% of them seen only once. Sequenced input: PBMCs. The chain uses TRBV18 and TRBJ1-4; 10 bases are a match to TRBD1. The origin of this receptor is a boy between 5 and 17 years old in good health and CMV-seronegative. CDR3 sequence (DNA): TGTGCCAGCTCAGACGACAGGGGGCTTCGAGAAAAACTGTTTTTT. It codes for CASSDDRGLREKLFF.